A single sample is the source of the 4 T cell receptor beta chains below, sequenced in a study of blood T cell repertoires in COVID-19. Sequencing was performed with immunoSEQ multiplex PCR; in TCRdb, only in-frame clones are kept and a portion is missing. The sample has approximately 150,000 clones, approximately 81% seen once. Source material: peripheral blood. The source is a human donor with acute or convalescent COVID-19. The donor label of this sample is uncertain.

The rearrangement links TRBV6-6 to TRBJ1-5; 8 bases map to TRBD1. This CDR3 spans 17 amino acids. Germline V CDR1 and CDR2: MNHNY, SVGAGI (reference sequence). The trim removed 6 bases at V and 0 bases at J, leaving 10 bases unmatched. The CDR3 loop reads CASRRTRGPNSNQPQHF. The CDR3 nucleotides are TGTGCCAGCAGACGAACCAGGGGGCCTAATAGCAATCAGCCCCAGCATTTT.

This chain links TRBV5-4 with TRBJ2-7, with TRBD1 identical over 9 bases. The length of the CDR3 is 15 residues. After removal of 2 bases from V and 0 bases from J, the junction contained 3 bases not matched to a gene. CDR1 is SGHNT, CDR2 YYREEE, per germline (reference sequence). CDR3 protein: CASSFLGQGSYEQYV. The CDR3 DNA reads as TGTGCCAGCAGCTTTCTGGGACAGGGCTCCTACGAGCAGTACGTC.

The CDR3 DNA is TGTGCCAGCAGTTCGCAAACAGGTTACCAGGGGACCCAGTACTTC. This gives the protein CASSSQTGYQGTQYF. The rearrangement uses TRBV6-5 and TRBJ2-5; possible D gene TRBD1, 5 bases. The length of the CDR3 is 15 residues. CDR1 and CDR2 (germline): MNHEY, SVGAGI. V gave up 4 bases and J gave up 7 bases, with 19 bases separating them.

The chain's CDR3 is CASSATIQGPNEKLFF. The CDR3 coding sequence is TGTGCCAGCAGCGCCACCATACAGGGTCCCAATGAAAAACTGTTTTTT. The chain combines TRBV9 with TRBJ1-4, with a tentative D call TRBD1 (6 bases). This CDR3 has 16 amino acids. Germline CDR1 is SGDLS and CDR2 is YYNGEE. Trimming pared 3 bases from V and 5 bases from J, leaving 17 bases between.